This TCR beta chain stems from a study of technical replicates of blood from a few donors. Libraries were prepared by immunoSEQ multiplex PCR; TCRdb keeps only in-frame clonotypes and omits some of them. The repertoire holds tens of thousands of clones, 85% to 95% seen once, with 0.34% in the top ten. The CDR3 is 15 residues long. Germline-derived CDR1 and CDR2 are MNHEY and SVGAGI. V dropped 5 bases and J dropped 8; count of bases not matched to a gene: 2. The TCR comes from a human donor in good health. V is TRBV6-5 and J is TRBJ2-2; 16 bases are shared with TRBD2. What was sequenced was T cells isolated from PBMCs. The chain's CDR3 is CASSRGLAGGGELFF. CDR3 bases: TGTGCCAGCAGTAGGGGACTAGCGGGAGGGGGGGAGCTGTTTTTT.